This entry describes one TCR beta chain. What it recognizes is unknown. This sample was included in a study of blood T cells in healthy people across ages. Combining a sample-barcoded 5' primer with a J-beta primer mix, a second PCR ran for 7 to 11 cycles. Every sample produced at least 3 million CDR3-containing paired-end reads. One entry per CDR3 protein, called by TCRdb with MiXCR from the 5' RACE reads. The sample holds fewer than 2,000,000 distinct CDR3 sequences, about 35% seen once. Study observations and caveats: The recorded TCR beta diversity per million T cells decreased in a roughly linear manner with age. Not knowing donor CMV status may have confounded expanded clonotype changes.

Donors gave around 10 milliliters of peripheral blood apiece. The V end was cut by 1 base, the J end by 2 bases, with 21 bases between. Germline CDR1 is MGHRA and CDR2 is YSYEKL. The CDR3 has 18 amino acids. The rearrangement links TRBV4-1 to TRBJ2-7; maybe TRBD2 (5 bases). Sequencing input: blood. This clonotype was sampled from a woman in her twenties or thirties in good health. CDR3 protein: CASSQGVFSRTGPYEQYF. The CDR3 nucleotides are TGCGCCAGCAGCCAAGGGGTGTTTTCGAGGACTGGTCCCTACGAGCAGTACTTC.